The present TCR beta chain was sequenced within a study of blood T cells in healthy people across ages. Study results and limitations: Age advanced and TCR beta diversity per million T cells fell, roughly linearly. Any changes in expanded clonotypes were possibly confounded, as donor CMV status remained unknown.

Note on this clonotype: Its target is not known.

Germline assignment: CDR1 MNHEY and CDR2 SVGEGT. V shed 2 bases and J 2 bases; nucleotides not matched to a gene: 9. This CDR3 contains 17 residues. Donation came from healthy Caucasian individuals in Russia who were aged 6 to 90. Alongside a J-beta primer mix, a sample-barcoded 5' primer served in a second PCR lasting roughly 6 to 11 cycles. TCRdb itself ran the 5' RACE reads through MiXCR, one entry per CDR3 protein. The data contain some 900,000 distinct CDR3 sequences, 40% to 60% of them singletons. This clonotype was obtained from a man aged 25-45 years in good health. The V and J genes are TRBV6-2 or TRBV6-3 and TRBJ2-3; 8 bases are a match to TRBD1. The sequenced sample consisted of blood. The CDR3 coding sequence is TGTGCCAGCAGTTACCGCCGGACAGGGCAATACACAGATACGCAGTATTTT. Protein: CASSYRRTGQYTDTQYF.